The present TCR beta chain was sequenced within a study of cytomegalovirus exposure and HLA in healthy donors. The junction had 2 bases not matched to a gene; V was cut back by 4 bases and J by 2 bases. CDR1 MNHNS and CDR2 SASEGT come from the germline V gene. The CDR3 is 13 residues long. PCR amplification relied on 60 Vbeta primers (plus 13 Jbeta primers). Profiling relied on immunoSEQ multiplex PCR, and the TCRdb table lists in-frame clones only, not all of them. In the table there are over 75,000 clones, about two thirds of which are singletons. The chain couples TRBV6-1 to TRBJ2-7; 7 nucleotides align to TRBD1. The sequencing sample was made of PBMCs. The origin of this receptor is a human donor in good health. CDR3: CASSGDRAYEQYF. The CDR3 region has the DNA TGTGCCAGCAGTGGGGACAGAGCCTACGAGCAGTACTTC.